This passage covers 8 T cell receptor beta chains from one sample sequenced in a study of identical twins. Each CDR3 protein is one row after TCRdb ran MiXCR on the 5' RACE reads. The sample consists of 1.5 million to 2 million distinct CDR3 sequences, 25% to 35% of them appearing once. Sequenced material: cord blood. The receptor source for this set is a newborn girl in good health.

This clonotype was seen more than once but under ten times. The V call is TRBV29-1, the J call TRBJ2-2, with a weak D call TRBD1 (6 bases). Per germline, CDR1 SQVTM and CDR2 ANQGSEA. Trimming took 5 bases from V and 4 from J, leaving 14 bases between them. CDR3 length: 14 residues. For the CDR3, the DNA is TGCAGCGTTATACAGGGATCCGCCACCGGGGAGCTGTTTTTT. Amino acids: CSVIQGSATGELFF.

This clonotype has only a few counts. This chain joins TRBV29-1 and TRBJ2-1; D perhaps matches TRBD2 (6 bases). V was shortened by 0 bases and J by 8 bases, with 14 bases between the two germline ends. The CDR3 extends over 14 amino acids. Germline loops: CDR1 SQVTM, CDR2 ANQGSEA. The CDR3 DNA is TGCAGCGTTGAAGATTTCCAGGGAGGCGATGAGCAGTTCTTC. Its translation: CSVEDFQGGDEQFF.

This clonotype appeared a few times. The V and J genes are TRBV15 and TRBJ2-3, with 9 bases matching TRBD2. Germline-derived CDR1 and CDR2 are LNHNV and YYDKDF (reference sequence). V lost 9 bases and J lost 3; bases outside the gene matches: 7. The CDR3 is 14 residues long. The CDR3 DNA is TGTGCCACTGGCGCGGGGGGGCCGACAGATACGCAGTATTTT. This gives the protein CATGAGGPTDTQYF.

V and J are TRBV28 and TRBJ2-2, with a possible D match to TRBD1 (6 bases). Between the trimmed V and J ends, which lost 1 base and 5 bases, there was a span of 17 bases. The CDR3 contains 17 residues. Germline V gene lookup returns CDR1 MDHEN and CDR2 SYDVKM. CDR3 nucleotide sequence: TGTGCCAGCAGTTTATACTCGGGCAGGGGAAGTACCGGGGAGCTGTTTTTT. As protein: CASSLYSGRGSTGELFF.

This clonotype has just a few counts. The V gene is TRBV4-2, the J gene TRBJ2-3; 9 nucleotides agree with TRBD2. The J segment lost 6 bases and the V segment lost 2 bases, leaving 0 bases of the junction unmatched. Germline V gene data show CDR1 as LGHNA and CDR2 as YNFKEQ. The CDR3 has 13 residues. This CDR3 reads CASSQTSGDTQYF. As DNA, the CDR3 is TGTGCCAGCAGCCAAACTAGCGGGGATACGCAGTATTTT.

The chain recombines TRBV20-1 with TRBJ2-3; D is perhaps TRBD2 (6 bases). Trimming left V 4 bases short and J 0 bases short, with 17 bases between. The CDR3 loop spans 16 amino acids. Germline assignment: CDR1 DFQATT and CDR2 SNEGSKA (reference sequence). This CDR3 is CSATTTLSGSTDTQYF. As DNA, the CDR3 is TGCAGTGCTACGACAACCCTGAGCGGGAGCACAGATACGCAGTATTTT.

This clonotype was detected only a few times. The genes are TRBV4-2 and TRBJ1-5; D gene unclear. V gave up 1 base and J gave up 6 bases, with 10 bases separating them. This CDR3 region has 14 residues. Per the germline V gene, CDR1 is LGHNA and CDR2 is YNFKEQ. CDR3 protein: CASSQGERGQPQHF. In nucleotides, the CDR3 is TGTGCCAGCAGCCAAGGAGAGCGGGGTCAGCCCCAGCATTTT.

This sequence joins TRBV4-2 and TRBJ1-1; 8 nucleotides agree with TRBD1. This CDR3 spans 11 amino acids. CDR1 and CDR2 (germline): LGHNA, YNFKEQ. Trimming took 7 bases from V and 10 from J; bases not matched to a gene: 5. CDR3 nucleotide sequence: TGTGCCAGCAAGGACAGGGATCGAGCTTTCTTT. Protein: CASKDRDRAFF.